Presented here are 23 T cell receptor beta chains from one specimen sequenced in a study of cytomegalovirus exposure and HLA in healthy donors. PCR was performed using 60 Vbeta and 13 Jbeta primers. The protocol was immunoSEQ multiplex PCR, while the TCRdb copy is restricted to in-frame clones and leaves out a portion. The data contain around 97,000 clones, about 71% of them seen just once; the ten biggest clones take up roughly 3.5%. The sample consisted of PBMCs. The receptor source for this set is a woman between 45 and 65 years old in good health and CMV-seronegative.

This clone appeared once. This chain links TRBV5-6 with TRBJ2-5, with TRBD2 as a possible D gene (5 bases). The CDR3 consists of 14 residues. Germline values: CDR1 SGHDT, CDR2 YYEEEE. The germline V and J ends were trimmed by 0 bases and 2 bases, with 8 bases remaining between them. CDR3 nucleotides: TGTGCCAGCAGCTTGGCGGGGTGGCAAGAGACCCAGTACTTC. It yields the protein CASSLAGWQETQYF.

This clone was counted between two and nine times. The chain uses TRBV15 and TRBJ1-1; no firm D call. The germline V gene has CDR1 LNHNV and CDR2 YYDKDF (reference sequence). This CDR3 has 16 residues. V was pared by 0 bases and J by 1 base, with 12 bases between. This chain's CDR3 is CATSRDRANRNTEAFF. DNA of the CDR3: TGTGCCACCAGCAGAGATCGAGCAAACCGGAACACTGAAGCTTTCTTT.

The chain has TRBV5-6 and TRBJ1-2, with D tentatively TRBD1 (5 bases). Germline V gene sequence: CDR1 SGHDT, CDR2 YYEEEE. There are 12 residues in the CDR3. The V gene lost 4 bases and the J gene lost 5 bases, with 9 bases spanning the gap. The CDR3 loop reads CASSPDTYGYTF. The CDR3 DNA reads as TGTGCCAGCAGCCCGGACACTTATGGCTACACCTTC.

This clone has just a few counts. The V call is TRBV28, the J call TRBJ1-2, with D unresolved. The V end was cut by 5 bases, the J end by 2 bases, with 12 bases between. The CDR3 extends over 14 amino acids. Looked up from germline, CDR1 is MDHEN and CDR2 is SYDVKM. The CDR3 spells CASSKEQRNYGYTF. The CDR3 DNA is TGTGCCAGCAGTAAAGAACAGCGGAACTATGGCTACACCTTC.

In DNA, the CDR3 is TGTGCCAGCAGCTTGAGACGAGCGGGACCCACAGATACGCAGTATTTT. It yields the protein CASSLRRAGPTDTQYF. The rearrangement links TRBV5-6 to TRBJ2-3; 7 positions match TRBD2. The trim removed 1 base at V and 2 bases at J, leaving 7 bases unmatched. CDR1 is SGHDT, CDR2 YYEEEE, per germline. The CDR3 is made up of 16 amino acids.

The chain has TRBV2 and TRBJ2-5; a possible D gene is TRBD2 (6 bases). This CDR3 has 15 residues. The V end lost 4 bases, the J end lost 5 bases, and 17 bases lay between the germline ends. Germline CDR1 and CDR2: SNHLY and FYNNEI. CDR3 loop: CASSARGGPWETQYF. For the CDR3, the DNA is TGTGCCAGCAGTGCACGCGGAGGGCCCTGGGAGACCCAGTACTTC.

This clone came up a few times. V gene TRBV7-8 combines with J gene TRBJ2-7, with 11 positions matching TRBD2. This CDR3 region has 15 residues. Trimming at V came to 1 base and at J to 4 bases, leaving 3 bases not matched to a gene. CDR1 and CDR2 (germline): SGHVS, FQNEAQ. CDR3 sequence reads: CASSLVASGGYEQYF. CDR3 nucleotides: TGTGCCAGCAGCTTAGTGGCTAGCGGGGGGTACGAGCAGTACTTC. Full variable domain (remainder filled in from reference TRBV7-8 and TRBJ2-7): GAGVSQSPRYKVAKRGQDVALRCDPISGHVSLFWYQQALGQGPEFLTYFQNEAQLDKSGLPSDRFFAERPEGSVSTLKIQRTQQEDSAVYLCASSLVASGGYEQYFGPGTRLTVT.

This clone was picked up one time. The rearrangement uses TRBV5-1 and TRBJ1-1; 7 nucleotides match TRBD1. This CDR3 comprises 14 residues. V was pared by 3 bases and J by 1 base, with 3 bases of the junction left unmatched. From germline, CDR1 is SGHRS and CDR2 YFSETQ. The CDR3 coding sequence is TGCGCCAGCAGCTGGGGACAGAAGAACACTGAAGCTTTCTTT. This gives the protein CASSWGQKNTEAFF.

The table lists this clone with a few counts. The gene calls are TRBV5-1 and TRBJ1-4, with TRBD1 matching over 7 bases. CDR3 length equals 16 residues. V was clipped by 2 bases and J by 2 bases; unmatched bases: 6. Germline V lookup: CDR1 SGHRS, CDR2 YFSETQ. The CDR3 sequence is CASSFDTGVTNEKLFF. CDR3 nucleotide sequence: TGCGCCAGCAGCTTCGATACAGGGGTGACTAATGAAAAACTGTTTTTT.

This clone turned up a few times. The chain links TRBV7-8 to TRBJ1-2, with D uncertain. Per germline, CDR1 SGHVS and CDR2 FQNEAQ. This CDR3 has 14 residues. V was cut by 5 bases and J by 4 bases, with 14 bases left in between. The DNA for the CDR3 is TGTGCCAGCAGCCTACAGCCGGGGTCCTATGGCTACACCTTC. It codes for CASSLQPGSYGYTF.

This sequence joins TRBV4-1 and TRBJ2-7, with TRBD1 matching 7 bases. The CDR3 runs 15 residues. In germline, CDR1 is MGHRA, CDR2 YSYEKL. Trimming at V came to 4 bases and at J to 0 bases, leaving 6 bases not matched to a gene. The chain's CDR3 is CASSPTGPSSYEQYF. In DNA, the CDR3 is TGCGCCAGCAGCCCGACAGGGCCAAGCTCCTACGAGCAGTACTTC.

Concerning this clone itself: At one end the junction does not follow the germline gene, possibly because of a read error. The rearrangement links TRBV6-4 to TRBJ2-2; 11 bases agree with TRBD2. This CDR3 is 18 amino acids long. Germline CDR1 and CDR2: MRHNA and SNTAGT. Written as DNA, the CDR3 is TGTGCAAGCAGCAAGACTAGCGGGGCCCCCGGGGTCCCCGGGGAGCTGTTTTTT. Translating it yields CASSKTSGAPGVPGELFF.

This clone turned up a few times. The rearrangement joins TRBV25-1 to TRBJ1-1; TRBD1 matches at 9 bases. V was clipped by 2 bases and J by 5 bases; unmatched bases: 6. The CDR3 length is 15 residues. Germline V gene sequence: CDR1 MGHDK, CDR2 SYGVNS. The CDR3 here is CASSEVTGGMTEAFF. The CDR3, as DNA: TGTGCCAGCAGTGAAGTGACAGGGGGTATGACTGAAGCTTTCTTT.

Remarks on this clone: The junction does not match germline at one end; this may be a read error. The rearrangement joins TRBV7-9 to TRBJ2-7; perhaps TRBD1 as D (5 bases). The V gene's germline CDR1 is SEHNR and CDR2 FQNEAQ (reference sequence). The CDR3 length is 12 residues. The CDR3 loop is CSSSSQGYEQYF. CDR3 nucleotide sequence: TGTTCCAGCAGCTCTCAGGGTTACGAGCAGTACTTC.

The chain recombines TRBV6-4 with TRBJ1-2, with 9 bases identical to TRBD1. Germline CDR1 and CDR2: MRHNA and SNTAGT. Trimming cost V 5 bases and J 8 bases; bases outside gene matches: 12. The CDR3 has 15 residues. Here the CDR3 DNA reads TGTGCCAGCAGTCCTACCCCGACAGGGGGAGGCGGCTACACCTTC. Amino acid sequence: CASSPTPTGGGGYTF.

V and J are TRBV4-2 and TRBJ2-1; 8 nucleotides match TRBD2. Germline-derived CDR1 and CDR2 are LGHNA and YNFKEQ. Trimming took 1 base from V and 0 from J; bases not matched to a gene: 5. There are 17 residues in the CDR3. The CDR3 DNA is TGTGCCAGCAGCCAAGTCGGGGGGGGGAGCTCCTACAATGAGCAGTTCTTC. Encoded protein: CASSQVGGGSSYNEQFF.

The CDR3: CASSPLQGAGNEQFF. DNA for the CDR3: TGCGCCAGCAGCCCCCTACAGGGGGCGGGTAATGAGCAGTTCTTC. This rearrangement joins TRBV5-1 to TRBJ2-1; 9 bases agree with TRBD1. The CDR3 totals 15 residues. Losses at the gene ends were 4 bases for V and 7 bases for J; bases not matched to a gene: 9. CDR1 is SGHRS and CDR2 is YFSETQ in the germline V gene.

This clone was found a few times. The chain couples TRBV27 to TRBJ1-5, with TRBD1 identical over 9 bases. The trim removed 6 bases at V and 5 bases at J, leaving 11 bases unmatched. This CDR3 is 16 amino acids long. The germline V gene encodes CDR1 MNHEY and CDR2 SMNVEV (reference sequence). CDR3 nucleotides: TGTGCCAGCAGGGGACCGGGACAGGGTCCTTATCAGCCCCAGCATTTT. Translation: CASRGPGQGPYQPQHF.

CDR3 bases: TGTGCCAGCAGACGACAACAGGGGGCTTTTGAAGCTTTCTTT. It translates to CASRRQQGAFEAFF. This rearrangement joins TRBV6-5 to TRBJ1-1; 9 bases fit TRBD1. CDR1 MNHEY and CDR2 SVGAGI come from the germline V gene. Germline trimming cut 6 bases from V and 7 bases from J; bases unmatched to any gene: 9. The CDR3 contains 14 residues.

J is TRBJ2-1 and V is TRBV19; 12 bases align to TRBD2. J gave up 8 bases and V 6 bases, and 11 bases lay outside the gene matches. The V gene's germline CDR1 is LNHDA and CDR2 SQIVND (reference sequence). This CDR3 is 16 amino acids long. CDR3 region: CASSLLLAGGGYEQFF. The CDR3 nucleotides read TGTGCCAGTAGCCTCCTACTAGCGGGAGGCGGCTATGAGCAGTTCTTC.

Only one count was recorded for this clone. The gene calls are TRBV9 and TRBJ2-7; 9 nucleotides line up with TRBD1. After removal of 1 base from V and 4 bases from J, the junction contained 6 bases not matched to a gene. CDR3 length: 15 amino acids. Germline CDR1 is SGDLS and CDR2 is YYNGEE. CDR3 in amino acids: CASSVLGTGFYEQYF. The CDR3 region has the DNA TGTGCCAGCAGCGTACTGGGGACAGGGTTTTACGAGCAGTACTTC.

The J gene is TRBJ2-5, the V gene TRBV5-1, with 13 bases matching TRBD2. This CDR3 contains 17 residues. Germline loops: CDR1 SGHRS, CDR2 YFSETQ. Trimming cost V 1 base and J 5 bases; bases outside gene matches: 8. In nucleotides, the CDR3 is TGCGCCAGCAGCTTGCGGGGACTAGCGGGGACCCTTGAGACCCAGTACTTC. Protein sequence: CASSLRGLAGTLETQYF. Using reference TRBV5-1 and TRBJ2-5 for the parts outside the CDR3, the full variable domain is KAGVTQTPRYLIKTRGQQVTLSCSPISGHRSVSWYQQTPGQGLQFLFEYFSETQRNKGNFPGRFSGRQFSNSRSEMNVSTLELGDSALYLCASSLRGLAGTLETQYFGPGTRLLVL.

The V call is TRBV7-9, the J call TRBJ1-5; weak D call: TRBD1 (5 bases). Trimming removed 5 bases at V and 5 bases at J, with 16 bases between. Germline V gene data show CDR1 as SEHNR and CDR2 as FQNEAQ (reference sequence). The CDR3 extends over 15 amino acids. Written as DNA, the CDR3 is TGTGCCAGCAGCCCCTTTTCGACGGGGGATCAGCCCCAGCATTTT. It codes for CASSPFSTGDQPQHF.